The rows below give T cell receptor beta chains drawn from one sample of a study of a mutant IDH1 vaccine in newly diagnosed glioma. Only in-frame clones appear in the TCRdb table, and some are missing; sequencing was by immunoSEQ multiplex PCR. This sample carries over 45,000 clones, about four fifths of them seen once, and the ten largest clones take more than 5%. Their cognate antigens are unknown. The sample consisted of PBMCs, taken from a glioma patient whose treatment included an IDH1 peptide vaccine. These receptors were collected from a man aged 35-49 years with glioma. Both conserved end residues are part of each CDR3. The D gene is left open where the match is weak. Size tells how often a clone was seen (once, few, many) or the class of an expanded clone, and some rows leave it out.

TGTGCCAGCAGTGTAACTACAGAGGATCAGCCCCAGCATTTT | CASSVTTEDQPQHF | - | few | TRBJ1-5 | TRBV6-1
TGTGCCAGCAGCGCCGGGGACCTAGGGGGGCCCAATCAGCCCCAGCATTTT | CASSAGDLGGPNQPQHF | - | - | TRBJ1-5 | TRBV9
TGTGCCAGCAGCCAAGTTATGACAGGGGAAGGAGGTGAAGCTTTCTTT | CASSQVMTGEGGEAFF | TRBD1 | few | TRBJ1-1 | TRBV4-2
TGCGCCAGCAGCTCGACCATTGTCGATGAGCAGTTCTTC | CASSSTIVDEQFF | - | - | TRBJ2-1 | TRBV5-1
TGTGCCAGCAGCTTAGACCGGGACTACGACAATGAGCAGTTCTTC | CASSLDRDYDNEQFF | TRBD2 | once | TRBJ2-1 | TRBV7-2
TGTGCCAGCAGTAATCTATTTTCCTCCTTGAACACTGAAGCTTTCTTT | CASSNLFSSLNTEAFF | - | - | TRBJ1-1 | TRBV5-5
TGTGCCAGCTCTCTGGACAGGACCCAGCCCCAGCATTTT | CASSLDRTQPQHF | TRBD1 | - | TRBJ1-5 | TRBV18
TGCGCCAGCAGCCAAGATCTGACAGCGGGGCTGTACTTC | CASSQDLTAGLYF | TRBD2 | - | TRBJ2-7 | TRBV4-1
TGTGCCAGCAGTCCCGACAGCCTTCTGTATGGCTACACCTTC | CASSPDSLLYGYTF | - | - | TRBJ1-2 | TRBV6-5
TGTGCCTGGAACCCTAACACAGATACGCAGTATTTT | CAWNPNTDTQYF | - | - | TRBJ2-3 | TRBV30
TGCGCCAGCAGTGATGGTCGGGGCTGGAACACTGAAGCTTTCTTT | CASSDGRGWNTEAFF | - | - | TRBJ1-1 | TRBV10-1
TGCGCCAGCGGACCGGACAGGGGGGGCTCACCCCTCCACTTT | CASGPDRGGSPLHF | TRBD1 | few | TRBJ1-6 | TRBV10-1
TGTGCCAGCAGTCCCCAGAGGCTAGCGGAGACCCAGTACTTC | CASSPQRLAETQYF | - | once | TRBJ2-5 | TRBV6-1
TGTGCCAGCAGTGTCGGGCCGGGGTACGAGCAGTACTTC | CASSVGPGYEQYF | - | many | TRBJ2-7 | TRBV6-1
TGTGCCAGCAGCCGCCCCGGACTTAATCAGCCCCAGCATTTT | CASSRPGLNQPQHF | - | - | TRBJ1-5 | TRBV11-2
TGCAGTGGGGAGCGGAACTATGGCTACACCTTC | CSGERNYGYTF | - | - | TRBJ1-2 | TRBV20-1
TGTGCCAGTACCGGGGGCGATTTAATCGATCAGCCCCAGCATTTT | CASTGGDLIDQPQHF | - | - | TRBJ1-5 | TRBV19
TGTGCCAGCAGCTTAGGGGGGACAGGCGACTCCTACGAGCAGTACTTC | CASSLGGTGDSYEQYF | TRBD1 | - | TRBJ2-7 | TRBV7-8
TGTGCCAGCATCGACAGGGGGCCTCTCTATGGCTACACCTTC | CASIDRGPLYGYTF | TRBD1 | - | TRBJ1-2 | TRBV2
TGTGCCACCAGCAGAGATCCTGGGCCTTACACTGAAGCTTTCTTT | CATSRDPGPYTEAFF | - | - | TRBJ1-1 | TRBV15
TGTGCCAGCAGTGAGCGAGGGTCCACAGATACGCAGTATTTT | CASSERGSTDTQYF | - | - | TRBJ2-3 | TRBV6-4
TGCGCCAGCAGTCCATTGACAGGGGGCATAGTAGATCAGCCCCAGCATTTT | CASSPLTGGIVDQPQHF | TRBD1 | - | TRBJ1-5 | TRBV4-1
TGTGCCAGCGTAGGCTATACTGGGACGTGGGGTCAGCCCCAGCATTTT | CASVGYTGTWGQPQHF | - | few | TRBJ1-5 | TRBV19
TGTGCCAGCAGTGGACAGGGGGCTTACGAGCAGTACTTC | CASSGQGAYEQYF | TRBD1 | - | TRBJ2-7 | TRBV9
TGTGCCAGCAGTTACGACAGGGTTAGTGAAAAACTGTTTTTT | CASSYDRVSEKLFF | TRBD1 | - | TRBJ1-4 | TRBV6-5
TGTGCCAGCAGGGGCAGAGGAGAGACCCAGTACTTC | CASRGRGETQYF | - | - | TRBJ2-5 | TRBV2
TGCAGCGTTGATTCCGGAGTCCAAGAGACCCAGTACTTC | CSVDSGVQETQYF | - | - | TRBJ2-5 | TRBV29-1
TGTGCCAGCAGCCTCTACCTGACAGGGTCCGGAAACACCATATATTTT | CASSLYLTGSGNTIYF | TRBD1 | - | TRBJ1-3 | TRBV7-9
TGTGCCAGCAGCTTGGTGGGACAGGCCTATGGCTACACCTTC | CASSLVGQAYGYTF | TRBD1 | few | TRBJ1-2 | TRBV5-4
TGTGCCAGCAGTTACCTCACAGCTAACTATGGCTACACCTTC | CASSYLTANYGYTF | - | - | TRBJ1-2 | TRBV6-6
TGCGCCAGCAGCCAGGGGGGTGGTTCACCCCTCCACTTT | CASSQGGGSPLHF | - | - | TRBJ1-6 | TRBV4-1